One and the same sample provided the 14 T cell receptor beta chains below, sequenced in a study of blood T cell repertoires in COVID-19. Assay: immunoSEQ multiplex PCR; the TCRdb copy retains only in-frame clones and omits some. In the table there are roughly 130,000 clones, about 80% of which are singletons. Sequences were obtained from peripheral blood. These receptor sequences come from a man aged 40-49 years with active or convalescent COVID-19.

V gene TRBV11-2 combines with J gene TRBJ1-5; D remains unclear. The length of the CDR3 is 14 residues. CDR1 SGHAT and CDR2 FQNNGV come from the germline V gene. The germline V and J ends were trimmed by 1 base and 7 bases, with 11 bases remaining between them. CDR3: CASSLAPYAQPQHF. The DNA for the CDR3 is TGTGCCAGCAGCTTAGCCCCCTACGCCCAGCCCCAGCATTTT.

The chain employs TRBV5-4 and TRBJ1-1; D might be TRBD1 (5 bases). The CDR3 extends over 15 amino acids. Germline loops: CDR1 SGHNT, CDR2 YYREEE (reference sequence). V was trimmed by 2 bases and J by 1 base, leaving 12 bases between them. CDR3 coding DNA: TGTGCCAGCAGCTTATCCGGGCAGGGGAACACTGAAGCTTTCTTT. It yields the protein CASSLSGQGNTEAFF.

The CDR3 coding sequence is TGTGCCAGCAGCCAAGATGTCTTACGCGGGTCACCCCTCCACTTT. Translation gives CASSQDVLRGSPLHF. This chain links TRBV3-1 (or the pseudogene TRBV3-2) with TRBJ1-6; D ambiguous. This CDR3 is 15 amino acids long. The germline V gene has CDR1 LGHDT and CDR2 YNNKEL (reference sequence). Trimming stripped 0 bases from V and 10 bases from J, with 13 bases between.

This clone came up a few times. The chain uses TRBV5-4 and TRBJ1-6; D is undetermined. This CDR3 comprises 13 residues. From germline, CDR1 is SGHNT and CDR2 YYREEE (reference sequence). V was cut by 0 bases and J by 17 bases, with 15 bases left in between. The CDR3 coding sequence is TGTGCCAGCAGCTTGGCCCGGGAGACCGATTTCCACTTT. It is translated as CASSLARETDFHF.

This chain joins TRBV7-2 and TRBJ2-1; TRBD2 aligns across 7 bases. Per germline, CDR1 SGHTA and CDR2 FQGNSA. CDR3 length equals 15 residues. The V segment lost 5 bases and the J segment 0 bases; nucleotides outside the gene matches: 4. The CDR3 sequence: CASSPSGSSYNEQFF. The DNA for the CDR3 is TGTGCCAGCAGCCCTAGCGGAAGCTCCTACAATGAGCAGTTCTTC.

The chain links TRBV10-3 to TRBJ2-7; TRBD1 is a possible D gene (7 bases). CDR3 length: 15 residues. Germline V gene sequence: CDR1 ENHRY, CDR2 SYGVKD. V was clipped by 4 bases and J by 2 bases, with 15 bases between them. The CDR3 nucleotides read TGTGCCATCAGTGTGGGGCAGGGGGGACCCTACGAGCAGTACTTC. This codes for CAISVGQGGPYEQYF.

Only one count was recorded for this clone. The CDR3 sequence: CASSLSIAGGQDEQYF. In DNA form, the CDR3 reads TGTGCCAGCAGCTTAAGTATAGCGGGGGGGCAGGACGAGCAGTACTTC. The J gene is TRBJ2-7, the V gene TRBV7-2; 11 nucleotides align to TRBD2. Germline CDR1 reads SGHTA; CDR2 reads FQGNSA. V gave up 2 bases and J gave up 5 bases; unmatched junction bases: 8. The CDR3 contains 16 residues.

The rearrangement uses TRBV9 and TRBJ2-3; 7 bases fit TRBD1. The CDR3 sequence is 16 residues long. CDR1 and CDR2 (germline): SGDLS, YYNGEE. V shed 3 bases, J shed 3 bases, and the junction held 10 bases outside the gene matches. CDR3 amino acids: CASSATGPTHTDTQYF. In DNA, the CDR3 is TGTGCCAGCAGCGCGACAGGGCCCACGCATACAGATACGCAGTATTTT.

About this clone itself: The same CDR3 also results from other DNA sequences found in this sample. The CDR3 bases are TGTGCCAGCAGCCAAGGAGGAGGAGGAGATACGCAGTATTTT. The encoded protein is CASSQGGGGDTQYF. J is TRBJ2-3 and V is TRBV3-1 (or the pseudogene TRBV3-2), with TRBD2 as a possible D gene (5 bases). Germline CDR1 reads LGHDT; CDR2 reads YNNKEL (reference sequence). CDR3 length: 14 residues. Trimming took 1 base from V and 5 from J, leaving 10 bases between them.

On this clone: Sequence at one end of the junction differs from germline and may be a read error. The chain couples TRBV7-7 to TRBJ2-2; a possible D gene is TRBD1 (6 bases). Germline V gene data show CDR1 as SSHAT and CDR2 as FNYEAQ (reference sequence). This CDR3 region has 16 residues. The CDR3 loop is CASSFSTDRNTGELFF. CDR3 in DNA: TGTGCTAGCAGCTTTAGCACGGACAGAAACACCGGGGAGCTGTTTTTT.

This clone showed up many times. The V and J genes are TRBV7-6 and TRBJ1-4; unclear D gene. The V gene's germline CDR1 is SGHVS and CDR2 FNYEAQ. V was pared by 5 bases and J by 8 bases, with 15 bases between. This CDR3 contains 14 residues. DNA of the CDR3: TGTGCCAGCAGCCCATCCGGAGGGAGCGAAAAACTGTTTTTT. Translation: CASSPSGGSEKLFF.

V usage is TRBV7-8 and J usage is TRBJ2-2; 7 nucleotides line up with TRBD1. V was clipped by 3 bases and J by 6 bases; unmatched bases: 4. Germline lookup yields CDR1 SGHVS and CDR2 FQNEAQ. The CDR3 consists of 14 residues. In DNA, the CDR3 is TGTGCCAGCAGCTTCAAAGGGGGCTCCGGGGAGCTGTTTTTT. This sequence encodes CASSFKGGSGELFF.

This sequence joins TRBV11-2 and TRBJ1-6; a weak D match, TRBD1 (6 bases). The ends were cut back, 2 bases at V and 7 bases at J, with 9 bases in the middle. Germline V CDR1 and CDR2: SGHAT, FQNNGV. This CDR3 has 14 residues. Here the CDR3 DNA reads TGTGCCAGCAGCTTATTGGGGGCAAATTCACCCCTCCACTTT. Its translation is CASSLLGANSPLHF.

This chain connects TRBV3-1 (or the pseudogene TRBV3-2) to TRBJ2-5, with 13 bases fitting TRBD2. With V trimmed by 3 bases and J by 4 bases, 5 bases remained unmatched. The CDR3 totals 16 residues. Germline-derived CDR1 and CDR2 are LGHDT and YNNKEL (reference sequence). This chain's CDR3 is CASSQRTSGGRETQYF. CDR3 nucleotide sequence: TGTGCCAGCAGCCAGAGGACTAGCGGGGGTAGAGAGACCCAGTACTTC.